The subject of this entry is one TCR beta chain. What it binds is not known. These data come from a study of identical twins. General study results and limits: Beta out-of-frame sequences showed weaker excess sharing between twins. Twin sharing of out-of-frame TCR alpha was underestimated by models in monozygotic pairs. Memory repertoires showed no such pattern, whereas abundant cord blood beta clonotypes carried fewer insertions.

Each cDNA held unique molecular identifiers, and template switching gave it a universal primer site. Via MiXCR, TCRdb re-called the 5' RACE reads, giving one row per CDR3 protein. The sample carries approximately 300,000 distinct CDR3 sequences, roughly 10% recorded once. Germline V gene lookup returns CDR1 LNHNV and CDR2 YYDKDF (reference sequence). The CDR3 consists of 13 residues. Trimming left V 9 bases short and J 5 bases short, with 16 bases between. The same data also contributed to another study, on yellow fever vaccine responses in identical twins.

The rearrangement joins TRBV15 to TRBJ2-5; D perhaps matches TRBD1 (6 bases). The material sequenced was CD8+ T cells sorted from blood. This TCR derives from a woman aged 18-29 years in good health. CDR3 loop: CATERGGSETQYF. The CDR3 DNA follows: TGTGCCACAGAAAGAGGGGGTTCCGAGACCCAGTACTTC.